This note documents a single T cell receptor beta chain sequence. Its cognate antigen is unknown. CD8+ T cell subsets were each sorted in triplicate, around 300,000 cells apiece. In preparing the TRB cDNA libraries, 5' RACE with UMI labels was used. TCRdb reanalyzed the 5' RACE reads, giving one entry per CDR3 protein sequence and no DNA. The table for this sample gives over 35,000 distinct CDR3 sequences. Germline values: CDR1 SGHDN, CDR2 FVKESK. The CDR3 length is 15 residues. This sample is part of a study of CXCR3-negative and CXCR3-positive naive CD8 T cells. Study-wide results and caveats: CXCR3-negative and CXCR3-positive naive cells shared comparable TRBV-TRBJ usage, but memory cells did not.

The TCR sequence derives from a human donor in good health. Some clones in this sample may be carry-over from other donors' samples. The chain employs TRBV14 and TRBJ2-1; there is no DNA to check the TCRdb D call of TRBD1. Sequenced: memory CD8+ T cells from blood. CDR3 region: CASSHGTAVYNEQFF. The full variable domain, its missing parts supplied by reference TRBV14 and TRBJ2-1, is EAGVTQFPSHSVIEKGQTVTLRCDPISGHDNLYWYRRVMGKEIKFLLHFVKESKQDESGMPNNRFLAERTGGTYSTLKVQPAELEDSGVYFCASSHGTAVYNEQFFGPGTRLTVL.